This T cell receptor (beta chain) was captured in a study of T cell responses to AZD1222 COVID-19 vaccine. Libraries were prepared by immunoSEQ multiplex PCR; TCRdb keeps only in-frame clonotypes and omits some of them. The repertoire holds approximately 150,000 clones, over 75% seen once, with approximately 5.1% in the top ten. Study-wide results and limits: Repertoire sampling was restricted to post-peak T cell response timepoints. With two AZD1222 doses given, Spike-specific TCR breadth and depth both rose. Clonal diversity was possibly underestimated, and the donors were mostly white British, with more females.

Concerning this clone itself: Its antigen is still unknown.

Germline CDR1 reads LGHDT; CDR2 reads YNNKEL (reference sequence). V dropped 1 base and J dropped 9 bases, with 15 bases sitting between them. There are 14 residues in the CDR3. The chain recombines TRBV3-1 (or the pseudogene TRBV3-2) with TRBJ2-5; tentatively, D is TRBD1 or TRBD2 (5 bases each). This material consisted of peripheral blood, taken 28 days after the second dose of the MenACWY control vaccine. This clonotype was obtained from an adult who received the MenACWY meningococcal vaccine as a control. The CDR3 DNA follows: TGTGCCAGCAGCCAAGGAAATGGGGCCGGGGCCCAGTACTTC. The encoded protein is CASSQGNGAGAQYF.